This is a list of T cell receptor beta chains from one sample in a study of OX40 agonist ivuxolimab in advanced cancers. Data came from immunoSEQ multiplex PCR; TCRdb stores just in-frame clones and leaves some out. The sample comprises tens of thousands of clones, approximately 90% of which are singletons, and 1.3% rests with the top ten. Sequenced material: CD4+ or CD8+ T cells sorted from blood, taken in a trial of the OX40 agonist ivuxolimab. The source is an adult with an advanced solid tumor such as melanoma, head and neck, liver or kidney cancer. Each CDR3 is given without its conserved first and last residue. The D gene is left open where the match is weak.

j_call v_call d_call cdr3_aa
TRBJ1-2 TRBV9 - ASSPPGGVGYGYT
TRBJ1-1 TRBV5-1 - ASSSQGSTEAF
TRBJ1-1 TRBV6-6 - ASTLLGEQVRSEAF
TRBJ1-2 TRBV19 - ASSIGYGYT
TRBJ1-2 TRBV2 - ASSFGQTNYGYT
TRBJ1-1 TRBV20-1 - SARESGEAF
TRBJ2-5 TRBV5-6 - ASSLTYVQETQY
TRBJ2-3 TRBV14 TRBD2 ASSQDLAGASTDTQY
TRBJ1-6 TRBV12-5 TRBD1 ASGLGTGNSPLH
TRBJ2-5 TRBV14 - ASSQDRGVGETQY
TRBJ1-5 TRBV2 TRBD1 ASSENRDRGWGNQPQH
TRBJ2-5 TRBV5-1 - ASRPTRGQETQY
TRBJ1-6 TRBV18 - ASSQDSSPLH
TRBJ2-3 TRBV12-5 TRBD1 ASGPGGPTDTQY
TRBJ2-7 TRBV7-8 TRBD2 ASSLGGIGQY
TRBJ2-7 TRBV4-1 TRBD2 ASSPSGGGYEQY
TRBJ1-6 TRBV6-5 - ASRWGPQGNSPLH
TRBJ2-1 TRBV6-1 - ASSGAGYNEQF
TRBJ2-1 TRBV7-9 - ASSFGVNRGNEQF
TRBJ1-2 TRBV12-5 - ASGLGQAYLENYGYT
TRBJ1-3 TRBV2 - ASRLPGNTIY
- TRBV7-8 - ASSSSGSPYEQY
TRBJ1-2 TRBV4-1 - ARKTGINYGYT
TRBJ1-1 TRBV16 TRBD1 ASSQFTGGSEAF
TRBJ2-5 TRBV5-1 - ASRLALALETQY
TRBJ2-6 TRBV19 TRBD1 ASRNLGGQGVFSGANVLT